This T cell receptor beta chain was documented in a study of regulatory T cells in long-lasting Graves disease (dated by TCRdb to the early 2020s). About the study as a whole: Newly diagnosed Graves' disease patients had taken antithyroid drugs for less than 3 months. A total of some 35 samples underwent TCR sequencing, from around 13 patients with persistent Graves' disease and approximately 20 patients with newly diagnosed Graves' disease. The study took place in China and was registered as a clinical trial. This study used TCR sequencing and RNA sequencing of peripheral blood to compare persistent Graves' disease patients against newly diagnosed Graves' disease patients.

Overall study outcomes, separate from this receptor: Only the TCR beta chain was sequenced and analyzed. Only peripheral blood was studied, because thyroid tissue, the primary lesion, was inaccessible. Persistent Graves' disease patients showed lower TCR Shannon entropy and fewer highly expanded clones than newly diagnosed patients, suggesting clonal expansion. As a limitation, the authors acknowledged that the small sample size may reduce accuracy. More public clonotypes were shared among persistent patients (2,741) than among newly diagnosed patients (966).

To prepare the library, multiplex PCR was applied. Sequencing used an Illumina HiSeq 4000. TCR beta libraries were built with iRepertoire HTBI primers and Arm-PCR amplification of CDR3 regions. Gel purification was performed on PCR products prior to sequencing. In the source study's methods: Gene usage analysis of CDR3 amino acid clonotypes used the approximately 56 TRBV and more than 13 TRBJ segments found across samples. COPE and FqMerger were used to merge the filtered high-quality paired reads into contigs. BLAST was used to align contigs to IMGT TRBV, TRBD and TRBJ reference genes, with CDR3 defined following IMGT. Highly expanded clones were defined as clonotypes with a frequency above 0.1%. Shannon entropy served as the measure of repertoire diversity, while the Gini coefficient captured V-J evenness. A clonotype was considered public if more than one individual shared it. TCRdb took the public reads, trimmed them with fastp at Q25, ran MiXCR for clone calling and kept in-frame beta chains. Identical CDR3 protein sequences are pooled into one entry, listed with their most common genes and DNA. V and J calls and clone size were set by TCRdb, not the authors. The sample profile shows roughly 610,000 distinct CDR3 sequences; around 15% of them were found once. Around 18% of the sample is taken by the ten largest.

In the paper's terms, the time point label means: newly diagnosed GD, antithyroid drugs for less than 3 months. RNA was extracted from PBMCs in TRIzol for both TCR sequencing and RNA sequencing. The diagnosis of Graves' disease was made according to American Thyroid Association guidelines. Patients were recruited from an endocrinology department in Xi'an, China. Each patient gave approximately 9.7 milliliters of peripheral blood, collected in an EDTA anticoagulant tube. Ficoll Paque Plus density gradient separation was used to isolate PBMCs, and no further T cell sorting was performed. An Agilent 2100 Bioanalyzer and agarose gel were used to check RNA quality, while a NanoDrop 2000 measured RNA concentration. At least ten counts were recorded for this clonotype. It lacks a known antigen. One base away there is no much larger clone; base qualities are not given. This sample also belongs to another study, concerning T cells in Graves' hyperthyroidism and ophthalmopathy. As that second study puts it: Graves' hyperthyroidism was defined as stable when no progression to ophthalmopathy occurred over 18 months of follow-up. Hyperthyroidism patients were newly diagnosed, with disease duration under 2 months, and aged 18 to 65 years. Exclusion was applied to patients with uncontrolled infections, other autoimmune diseases, pregnancy or lactation. Diagnoses were based on clinical symptoms, serum thyroxine and TRAb, thyroid ultrasound and orbital computed tomography. The first round of RT-PCR for the TCR CDR3 was performed with the HTBI primer set and the Qiagen OneStep RT-PCR kit. Most expanded thyroid clonotypes (frequency above 0.001) were also detected in blood, suggesting blood repertoires may reflect thyroid immune responses. Ophthalmopathy was separated from stable hyperthyroidism by a 13 V-J signature model, with approximately 86% sensitivity and around 81% specificity obtained in cross-validation and 80%/75% obtained in testing. During validation, the model predicted progression to ophthalmopathy a median of approximately 6.5 months ahead of onset, with around 70% sensitivity and 72% to 80% specificity. TCR V-J signatures able to tell the groups apart were searched for in a discovery cohort of 90 to 100 patients, of whom approximately 40 had Graves' ophthalmopathy and 57 had stable Graves' hyperthyroidism. An independent validation cohort of 18 to 20 hyperthyroidism patients and 17 patients who later progressed to ophthalmopathy tested prospective prediction of ophthalmopathy. The approximately 97 discovery patients were randomly divided into training and test sets at a 7:3 ratio. In addition, the study compared T-cell repertoires in thyroid tissue and in blood from about 6 Graves' hyperthyroidism patients. After blood sampling, hyperthyroidism patients were treated with methimazole at a starting dose of 30 mg daily, and ophthalmopathy patients were treated with high-dose intravenous methylprednisolone. Libraries were constructed in a second round of multiplex PCR, after which size selection and purification were carried out. Libraries were sequenced paired-end with 100 bp reads on an Illumina HiSeq2000. SOAPnuke was used to process the raw data, throwing out any read that contained adapters or uncalled bases, had a mean Phred below 15, or lacked an exact constant-primer or identifier match. COPE v1.2.5 was used to merge the high-quality paired reads, and each unique nucleotide sequence was defined as a clonotype. MiTCR v1.1 was used to align the clonotypes against IMGT TRBV, TRBD and TRBJ reference segments. The analysis was restricted to V-J combinations with a frequency above 0.0001, which together covered roughly 99% of the repertoires. The TCS score was defined as the ratio of F50 (clonal expansion) to E x V (chaos), calculated using BLOSUM62-based TCRdist between CDR3 peptides within each V-J. Welch's t-statistics and random forest reduced around 520 V-J features to around 14, which were used in a naive Bayes classifier (R e1071). Sample size was not statistically predetermined, and investigators were not blinded to group allocation. The paper reports TCR Vbeta CDR3 sequencing of 140 or so peripheral blood samples: around 45 ophthalmopathy, under 80 hyperthyroidism and roughly 17 progressor patients.

Specimen: peripheral blood mononuclear cells (PBMCs), collected at new diagnosis, from a patient treated with antithyroid drugs. The receptor was isolated from a woman aged 25 to 39 with Graves disease. Donor details come from another sample of the same person, matched by shared clones.

CDR3 loop: CASSPAPPASSFYF. The bases are TGTGCCAGCAGTCCAGCCCCCCCCGCCAGTTCGTTTTACTTC. This chain joins TRBV12-3 or TRBV12-4 to TRBJ2-5; the D gene cannot be named for sure. Its CDR3 holds 14 amino acids, cysteine through phenylalanine. The kept DNA is CDR3 alone, 42 bases in frame from the first base. The germline ends are 24 bases apart after V is trimmed by 5 bases and J by 14 bases.